The 9 T cell receptor beta chains in this list originate from one sample, sequenced in a study of stem cell transplantation in POMP-related autoinflammatory disease. The method was immunoSEQ multiplex PCR; TCRdb's version includes in-frame clones alone and lacks a portion of them. This table has roughly 6,400 clones, 80% to 85% appearing once. Sample: a CXCR5-defined cell subset from PBMCs. These receptors were obtained from a human donor in good health.

The rearrangement joins TRBV28 to TRBJ1-5; no definite D call. This CDR3 contains 13 residues. V shed 4 bases and J shed 3 bases, with 7 bases lying between them. Per the germline V gene, CDR1 is MDHEN and CDR2 is SYDVKM. The CDR3, as DNA: TGTGCCAGCAGTTCCCCGATCAATCAGCCCCAGCATTTT. Translation gives CASSSPINQPQHF.

The V gene is TRBV6-6, the J gene TRBJ2-3; D perhaps matches TRBD1 (5 bases). Trimming shortened V by 0 bases and J by 4 bases, and 11 bases separated the two germline ends. Germline loops: CDR1 MNHNY, CDR2 SVGAGI (reference sequence). The CDR3 extends over 15 amino acids. CDR3 in amino acids: CASSYSRWGPDTQYF. The CDR3 DNA reads TGTGCCAGCAGTTACTCGAGGTGGGGCCCAGATACGCAGTATTTT.

The rearrangement links TRBV30 to TRBJ1-6; no clear D. The CDR3 extends over 15 amino acids. The V end lost 0 bases, the J end lost 9 bases, and 15 bases lay between the germline ends. The germline gives CDR1 GTSNPN, CDR2 SVGIG (reference sequence). DNA for the CDR3: TGTGCCTGGAGTGTACCCCGGGGAATTGCTTCACCCCTCCACTTT. Its protein is CAWSVPRGIASPLHF.

The chain recombines TRBV28 with TRBJ2-7; the D gene could be TRBD1 or TRBD2 (5 bases each). Between the trimmed V and J ends, which lost 4 bases and 3 bases, there was a span of 16 bases. This CDR3 is built from 15 residues. The germline V gene encodes CDR1 MDHEN and CDR2 SYDVKM. The CDR3 region has the DNA TGTGCCAGCAGTTCCCCCCGAGGGACCAGCTACGAGCAGTACTTC. As protein: CASSSPRGTSYEQYF.

J is TRBJ2-2 and V is TRBV6-5; a possible D gene is TRBD1 (5 bases). The CDR3 has 15 amino acids. The V and J ends lost 6 bases and 0 bases respectively, with 11 bases between them. Germline CDR1 reads MNHEY; CDR2 reads SVGAGI. CDR3 residues: CASRVRGTNTGELFF. The CDR3 nucleotides are TGTGCCAGCAGAGTAAGGGGAACGAACACCGGGGAGCTGTTTTTT.

The sample holds a few counts of this clone. The chain recombines TRBV4-3 with TRBJ1-6; 9 bases align to TRBD1. CDR1 is LGHNA and CDR2 is YSLEER in the germline V gene. With V trimmed by 0 bases and J by 9 bases, 3 bases remained unmatched. This CDR3 is 15 amino acids long. The CDR3: CASSQDGTGTSPLHF. The CDR3 DNA sequence: TGCGCCAGCAGCCAAGATGGGACAGGGACTTCACCCCTCCACTTT.

In this sample, this clone turned up once. V gene TRBV6-1 combines with J gene TRBJ2-7; D not certain. Trimming took 7 bases from V and 4 from J, leaving 11 bases between them. This CDR3 comprises 12 residues. Germline CDR1 and CDR2: MNHNS and SASEGT. The CDR3 DNA sequence: TGTGCCAGCAATAGGGTAGAATACGAGCAGTACTTC. It specifies CASNRVEYEQYF.

V gene TRBV21-1 combines with J gene TRBJ1-2; the table's D call, TRBD1, has no DNA check behind it. TRBV21-1 is assigned pseudogene status. The CDR3 spans 14 residues. CDR3 residues: CASSSWTGPGGYTF. CDR3 DNA: TGTGCCAGCAGTTCCTGGACAGGGCCGGGTGGCTACACCTTC.

The chain carries TRBV28 and TRBJ1-3, with TRBD1 as a possible D gene (5 bases). The CDR3 runs 15 residues. Germline assignment: CDR1 MDHEN and CDR2 SYDVKM. V was cut by 3 bases and J by 4 bases, with 13 bases left in between. As DNA, the CDR3 is TGTGCCAGCAGTTTGGCCGGGACGGAGGGAAACACCATATATTTT. It is translated as CASSLAGTEGNTIYF.